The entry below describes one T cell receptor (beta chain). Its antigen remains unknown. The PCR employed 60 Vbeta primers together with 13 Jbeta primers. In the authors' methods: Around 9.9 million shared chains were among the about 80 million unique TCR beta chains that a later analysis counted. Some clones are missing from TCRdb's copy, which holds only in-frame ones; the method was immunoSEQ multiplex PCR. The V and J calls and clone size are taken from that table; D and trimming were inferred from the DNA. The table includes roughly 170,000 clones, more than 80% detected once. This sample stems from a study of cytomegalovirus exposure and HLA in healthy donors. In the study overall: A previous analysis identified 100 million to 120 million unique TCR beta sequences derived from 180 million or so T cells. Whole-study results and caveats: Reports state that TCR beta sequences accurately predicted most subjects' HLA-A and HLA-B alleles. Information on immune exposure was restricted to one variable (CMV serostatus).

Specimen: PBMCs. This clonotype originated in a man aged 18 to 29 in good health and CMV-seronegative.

The CDR3 coding sequence is TGTGCCAGCTCAACGGAACTAGGATACGAGCAGTACTTC. It specifies CASSTELGYEQYF. This sequence joins TRBV18 and TRBJ2-7, with a possible D match to TRBD2 (5 bases). Trimming took off 5 bases at V and 4 bases at J, with 12 bases between the two ends. This CDR3 region has 13 residues. CDR1 is KGHSH, CDR2 LQKENI, per germline. The variable domain in full, completed from reference TRBV18 and TRBJ2-7, reads NAGVMQNPRHLVRRRGQEARLRCSPMKGHSHVYWYRQLPEEGLKFMVYLQKENIIDESGMPKERFSAEFPKEGPSILRIQQVVRGDSAAYFCASSTELGYEQYFGPGTRLTVT.